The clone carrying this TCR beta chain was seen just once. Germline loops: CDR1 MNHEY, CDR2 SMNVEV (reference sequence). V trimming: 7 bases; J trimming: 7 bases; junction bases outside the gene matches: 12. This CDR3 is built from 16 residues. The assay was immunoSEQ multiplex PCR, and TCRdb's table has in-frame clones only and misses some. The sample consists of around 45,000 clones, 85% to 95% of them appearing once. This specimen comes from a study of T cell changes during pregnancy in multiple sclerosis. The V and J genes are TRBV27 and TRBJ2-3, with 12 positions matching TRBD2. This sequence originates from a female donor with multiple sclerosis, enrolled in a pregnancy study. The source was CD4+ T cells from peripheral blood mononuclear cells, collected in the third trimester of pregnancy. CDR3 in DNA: TGTGCCAGCAAATATCTAGCGGGAGGGAACGCGAATACGCAGTATTTT. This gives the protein CASKYLAGGNANTQYF.